The 8 T cell receptor beta chains below come from one sample, sequenced in a study of a mutant IDH1 vaccine in newly diagnosed glioma. Documented time point: week 23, last vaccination. Doses comprised 300 ug of mutant IDH1 20-mer peptide each, plus topical imiquimod. These receptors have no identified antigens. Clones were read by immunoSEQ multiplex PCR, and TCRdb kept only the in-frame ones, dropping some. This sample has tens of thousands of clones; around 74% occur once, and the top ten carry 5% to 6%. This material consisted of PBMCs, taken from a glioma patient whose treatment included an IDH1 peptide vaccine. The receptor source for this set is a man in his fifties with glioma.

This clone has just one count. The CDR3 here is CASSLQQRRYNEQFF. CDR3 in DNA: TGTGCCAGCAGCTTACAACAGAGAAGGTACAATGAGCAGTTCTTC. The chain joins TRBV5-6 to TRBJ2-1; D is uncertain. The CDR3 spans 15 residues. The V end lost 2 bases, the J end lost 4 bases, and 13 bases lay between the germline ends. Germline CDR1 SGHDT, CDR2 YYEEEE.

This clone was detected only once. The gene calls are TRBV27 and TRBJ2-3, with a tentative D call TRBD1 (6 bases). V was clipped by 10 bases and J by 4 bases, with 9 bases between them. CDR3 length: 11 amino acids. Germline assignment: CDR1 MNHEY and CDR2 SMNVEV (reference sequence). For the CDR3, the DNA is TGTGCCACCTCAGGGGCAGATACGCAGTATTTT. Its translation is CATSGADTQYF.

The CDR3: CASRLLGSGTDTQYF. The CDR3 DNA follows: TGTGCCAGCAGATTACTGGGGTCGGGCACAGATACGCAGTATTTT. V gene TRBV2 combines with J gene TRBJ2-3; D unresolved. V gave up 6 bases and J gave up 1 base, with 14 bases separating them. This CDR3 is built from 15 residues. Germline CDR1 is SNHLY and CDR2 is FYNNEI.

This chain uses TRBV6-1 with TRBJ1-5, with TRBD1 identical over 10 bases. V dropped 6 bases and J dropped 5; count of bases not matched to a gene: 1. The CDR3 is made up of 13 amino acids. The germline V gene encodes CDR1 MNHNS and CDR2 SASEGT. The DNA of the CDR3 is TGTGCCAGCAGCGGGACAGGGGATCAGCCCCAGCATTTT. Translation: CASSGTGDQPQHF.

V is TRBV7-9 and J is TRBJ1-2; D not certain. Germline loops: CDR1 SEHNR, CDR2 FQNEAQ (reference sequence). The CDR3 runs 12 residues. Trimming shortened V by 0 bases and J by 3 bases, and 2 bases separated the two germline ends. CDR3 region: CASSLADYGYTF. The CDR3, as DNA: TGTGCCAGCAGCTTAGCGGACTATGGCTACACCTTC.

The CDR3 region is CATSGSGPLSYEQYF. In DNA, the CDR3 is TGTGCCACCTCTGGGTCGGGACCCCTCTCCTACGAGCAGTACTTC. The rearrangement uses TRBV27 and TRBJ2-7; D is tentatively TRBD1 or TRBD2 (5 bases each). Germline CDR1 and CDR2: MNHEY and SMNVEV (reference sequence). The CDR3 is 15 residues long. V shed 10 bases and J shed 0 bases, with 19 bases lying between them.

The gene calls are TRBV19 and TRBJ1-3; 9 positions agree with TRBD1. Germline CDR1 and CDR2: LNHDA and SQIVND (reference sequence). This CDR3 has 13 residues. V shed 9 bases and J 2 bases; nucleotides not matched to a gene: 2. Here the CDR3 reads CASGDRAGNTIYF. For the CDR3, the DNA is TGTGCCAGCGGGGACAGGGCTGGAAACACCATATATTTT.

The genes are TRBV10-3 and TRBJ1-5; D is uncertain. Germline V gene lookup returns CDR1 ENHRY and CDR2 SYGVKD. V was pared by 3 bases and J by 7 bases, with 10 bases between. This CDR3 spans 13 amino acids. In DNA form, the CDR3 reads TGTGCCATCAGTGACCGAGAGGAACAGCCCCAGCATTTT. It is translated as CAISDREEQPQHF.